Shown below are 22 T cell receptor beta chains from a single sample sequenced in a study of blood T cells in healthy people across ages. It was with a sample-barcoded 5' primer and a J-beta primer mix that a second PCR of about 7 to 12 cycles was run. TCRdb passed the 5' RACE reads through MiXCR, listing each CDR3 protein once. In the table there are about 580,000 distinct CDR3 sequences, less than 60% of which are singletons. The material sequenced was blood. The origin of the receptors is a man older than 75 in good health.

The chain uses TRBV20-1 and TRBJ2-5, with 7 bases aligning to TRBD1. Germline V gene lookup returns CDR1 DFQATT and CDR2 SNEGSKA (reference sequence). This CDR3 is 14 amino acids long. Trimming removed 5 bases from V and 1 base from J; junction bases left unmatched: 7. This CDR3 is CSAQHRGVQETQYF. The CDR3 DNA reads as TGCAGTGCTCAACACAGGGGCGTCCAAGAGACCCAGTACTTC.

The chain combines TRBV11-2 with TRBJ2-5; D uncertain. V was cut by 5 bases and J by 2 bases, with 15 bases left in between. The CDR3 has 15 amino acids. Germline CDR1 and CDR2: SGHAT and FQNNGV. CDR3 sequence: CASSTSWVNQETQYF. CDR3 in DNA: TGTGCCAGCAGCACCAGCTGGGTAAATCAAGAGACCCAGTACTTC.

The chain employs TRBV3-1 and TRBJ1-1, with a possible D match to TRBD1 (5 bases). The CDR3 sequence is 11 residues long. Trimming cost V 6 bases and J 6 bases, with 8 bases left between them. Germline CDR1 reads LGHDT; CDR2 reads YNNKEL (reference sequence). This chain's CDR3 is CASRWGAEAFF. CDR3 DNA sequence: TGTGCCAGCAGATGGGGGGCTGAAGCTTTCTTT.

By share of the sample, this clonotype is medium-sized (0.01 to 0.1%). The chain joins TRBV9 to TRBJ2-6, with D possibly matching TRBD2 (6 bases). V was shortened by 4 bases and J by 0 bases, with 14 bases between the two germline ends. The CDR3 is 17 residues long. CDR1 and CDR2 from the germline V gene are SGDLS and YYNGEE. The CDR3 coding sequence is TGTGCCAGCAGCAGTGATAGCGGAGGCTCTGGGGCCAACGTCCTGACTTTC. This gives the protein CASSSDSGGSGANVLTF.

This chain links TRBV7-9 with TRBJ2-2, with D tentatively TRBD1 (5 bases). Trimming stripped 3 bases from V and 4 bases from J, with 12 bases between. CDR1 and CDR2 (germline): SEHNR, FQNEAQ (reference sequence). This CDR3 is 15 amino acids long. In nucleotides, the CDR3 is TGTGCCAGCAGCTTCCCAGGGCTACGCACCGGGGAGCTGTTTTTT. Amino acid sequence: CASSFPGLRTGELFF.

This clonotype has a count of ten or more. The chain has TRBV7-8 and TRBJ2-7; 7 bases match TRBD1. V shed 5 bases and J 2 bases; nucleotides not matched to a gene: 6. Germline-derived CDR1 and CDR2 are SGHVS and FQNEAQ. This CDR3 is built from 14 residues. The DNA of the CDR3 is TGTGCCAGCAGCCCTGGGACAGCAACCTACGAGCAGTACTTC. This encodes CASSPGTATYEQYF.

This rearrangement joins TRBV20-1 to TRBJ2-3, with 7 bases identical to TRBD2. The germline V gene encodes CDR1 DFQATT and CDR2 SNEGSKA (reference sequence). V was clipped by 5 bases and J by 3 bases; unmatched bases: 5. The CDR3 loop spans 13 amino acids. CDR3: CSASSGTTDTQYF. In DNA, the CDR3 is TGCAGTGCTTCTAGCGGAACTACAGATACGCAGTATTTT.

In this sample, this clonotype turned up many times. The J gene is TRBJ1-4, the V gene TRBV6-6; D gene uncertain. Germline V CDR1 and CDR2: MNHNY, SVGAGI (reference sequence). V was shortened by 7 bases and J by 8 bases, with 11 bases between the two germline ends. The CDR3 covers 12 residues. CDR3 residues: CASKGGSEKLFF. The DNA for the CDR3 is TGTGCCAGCAAGGGTGGATCCGAAAAACTGTTTTTT.

This chain links TRBV4-3 with TRBJ2-7, with D possibly matching TRBD2 (6 bases). Trimming took 0 bases from V and 3 from J, leaving 15 bases between them. The CDR3 length is 16 residues. Germline V gene lookup returns CDR1 LGHNA and CDR2 YSLEER. Here the CDR3 DNA reads TGCGCCAGCAGCCAAGACTGGACCCGCGGGGTCTACGAGCAGTACTTC. Its protein is CASSQDWTRGVYEQYF.

CDR3 residues: CSVTVAAYEQYF. The CDR3 nucleotides are TGCAGCGTAACCGTCGCGGCCTACGAGCAGTACTTC. The rearrangement uses TRBV29-1 and TRBJ2-7; no definite D call. Germline V lookup: CDR1 SQVTM, CDR2 ANQGSEA. The CDR3 totals 12 residues. V dropped 6 bases and J dropped 2 bases, with 11 bases sitting between them.

This clonotype turned up a few times. The rearrangement joins TRBV9 to TRBJ2-1; D is tentatively TRBD1 or TRBD2 (5 bases each). V gave up 6 bases and J gave up 10 bases, with 11 bases separating them. CDR1 and CDR2 from the germline V gene are SGDLS and YYNGEE. This CDR3 is built from 11 residues. Written as DNA, the CDR3 is TGTGCCAGCATGGGGGAGCGAGAGCAGTTCTTC. This encodes CASMGEREQFF.

The V and J genes are TRBV2 and TRBJ2-5, with D possibly matching TRBD2 (6 bases). Germline loops: CDR1 SNHLY, CDR2 FYNNEI. The V end was cut by 6 bases, the J end by 3 bases, with 14 bases between. The CDR3 runs 14 residues. The DNA for the CDR3 is TGTGCCAGCAGGGCCGGGACTGCGGAAGAGACCCAGTACTTC. This sequence encodes CASRAGTAEETQYF.

The CDR3 reads CSARTGIDSYEQYF. The DNA of the CDR3 is TGCAGCGCAAGAACAGGGATCGACTCCTACGAGCAGTACTTC. The chain recombines TRBV29-1 with TRBJ2-7, with D maybe TRBD1 (6 bases). Germline V gene lookup returns CDR1 SQVTM and CDR2 ANQGSEA. The CDR3 consists of 14 residues. Trimming cost V 7 bases and J 0 bases, with 16 bases left between them.

The chain is built from TRBV29-1 and TRBJ2-5; possibly TRBD2 for D (6 bases). The length of the CDR3 is 15 residues. Looked up from germline, CDR1 is SQVTM and CDR2 is ANQGSEA. Deletions cut 4 bases from V and 2 bases from J, with 17 bases between. The CDR3 sequence: CSVVGMRRAQETQYF. The CDR3 region has the DNA TGCAGCGTTGTAGGGATGCGGAGGGCTCAAGAGACCCAGTACTTC. Filled out from reference TRBV29-1 and TRBJ2-5, the complete variable domain reads SAVISQKPSRDICQRGTSLTIQCQVDSQVTMMFWYRQQPGQSLTLIATANQGSEATYESGFVIDKFPISRPNLTFSTLTVSNMSPEDSSIYLCSVVGMRRAQETQYFGPGTRLLVL.

There are a few counts of this clonotype. CDR3: CASSEQGHWYSTEAFF. CDR3 in DNA: TGCGCCAGCAGTGAACAGGGGCATTGGTACTCCACTGAAGCTTTCTTT. The chain joins TRBV10-2 to TRBJ1-1; 7 nucleotides line up with TRBD1. V was pared by 3 bases and J by 4 bases, with 11 bases of the junction left unmatched. Germline-derived CDR1 and CDR2 are WSHSY and SAAADI. The CDR3 spans 16 residues.

The chain couples TRBV9 to TRBJ1-1; no clear D. Germline CDR1 and CDR2: SGDLS and YYNGEE. V was trimmed by 4 bases and J by 0 bases, leaving 13 bases between them. CDR3 length equals 15 residues. CDR3 coding DNA: TGTGCCAGCAGCCCCCGACCGACACTGAACACTGAAGCTTTCTTT. Residues: CASSPRPTLNTEAFF. The variable domain in full, completed from reference TRBV9 and TRBJ1-1, reads DSGVTQTPKHLITATGQRVTLRCSPRSGDLSVYWYQQSLDQGLQFLIQYYNGEERAKGNILERFSAQQFPDLHSELNLSSLELGDSALYFCASSPRPTLNTEAFFGQGTRLTVV.

The genes are TRBV5-1 and TRBJ2-7; D is unclear. Deletions cut 2 bases from V and 5 bases from J, with 14 bases between. The CDR3 runs 14 residues. The germline V gene encodes CDR1 SGHRS and CDR2 YFSETQ. CDR3: CASSFGSLEHEQYF. CDR3 sequence (DNA): TGCGCCAGCAGCTTCGGCAGCCTGGAACACGAGCAGTACTTC.

The chain links TRBV7-8 to TRBJ1-6; 7 positions match TRBD1. CDR3 size: 14 residues. J gave up 8 bases and V 4 bases, and 5 bases lay outside the gene matches. The V gene's germline CDR1 is SGHVS and CDR2 FQNEAQ. CDR3 in amino acids: CASSSTTGYSPLHF. Here the CDR3 DNA reads TGTGCCAGCAGCTCAACGACAGGGTATTCACCCCTCCACTTT.

The CDR3 is CASMQGPEFYEQYF. The DNA of the CDR3 is TGTGCCAGCATGCAGGGACCCGAATTCTACGAGCAGTACTTC. V is TRBV6-1 and J is TRBJ2-7; D possibly uses TRBD1 or TRBD2 (5 bases each). V was shortened by 7 bases and J by 3 bases, with 16 bases between the two germline ends. The CDR3 loop spans 14 amino acids. Germline V gives CDR1 MNHNS, CDR2 SASEGT.

This clonotype was recorded a few times. This chain joins TRBV7-2 and TRBJ1-1; the D is unclear. The CDR3 is 15 residues long. The V end lost 2 bases, the J end lost 5 bases, and 15 bases lay between the germline ends. The germline CDR1 and CDR2 sequences are SGHTA and FQGNSA. DNA of the CDR3: TGTGCCAGCAGCTTATCCTGGGGAGGGCATACTGAAGCTTTCTTT. This gives the protein CASSLSWGGHTEAFF.

This clonotype has a handful of counts. This sequence joins TRBV7-9 and TRBJ2-3; D gene unclear. The germline V and J ends were trimmed by 1 base and 0 bases, with 8 bases remaining between them. Germline CDR1 and CDR2: SEHNR and FQNEAQ (reference sequence). CDR3 length: 15 amino acids. CDR3 protein: CASSLDAASTDTQYF. The CDR3 nucleotides are TGTGCCAGCAGCTTAGATGCGGCTAGCACAGATACGCAGTATTTT.

This clonotype was detected many times. V and J are TRBV3-1 and TRBJ2-3; a possible D gene is TRBD1 (5 bases). This CDR3 region has 15 residues. V was trimmed by 4 bases and J by 1 base, leaving 12 bases between them. The germline gives CDR1 LGHDT, CDR2 YNNKEL (reference sequence). The CDR3, as DNA: TGTGCCAGCAGCCCCCCTGGGGCGGGCACAGATACGCAGTATTTT. This translates into CASSPPGAGTDTQYF.